This TCR beta chain was observed in a study of blood T cell repertoires in COVID-19. For the study at large: The United States, Italy and Spain provided the acute and convalescent COVID-19 samples. The cDNA or gDNA used as material had been derived from T cells, B-cell-depleted T cells, or PBMCs.

With 6 bases removed from V and 4 bases from J, the gap between germline ends came to 9 bases. The CDR3 runs 11 residues. Germline V CDR1 and CDR2: SQVTM, ANQGSEA. Source study methods: Scientists estimated how many nucleated cells there were by amplifying reference gene primers. Some clones are missing from TCRdb's copy, which holds only in-frame ones; the method was immunoSEQ multiplex PCR. The DNA was the basis for D and trimming; V, J and clone size are from that table. The sample holds around 78,000 clones, 88% seen once. The receptor comes from a human donor in a cohort sampled during active COVID-19. The rearrangement links TRBV29-1 to TRBJ1-1; D unresolved. The sample taken for sequencing was peripheral blood. The CDR3 loop reads CSVGGFTEAFF. Here the CDR3 DNA reads TGCAGCGTAGGCGGGTTCACTGAAGCTTTCTTT.